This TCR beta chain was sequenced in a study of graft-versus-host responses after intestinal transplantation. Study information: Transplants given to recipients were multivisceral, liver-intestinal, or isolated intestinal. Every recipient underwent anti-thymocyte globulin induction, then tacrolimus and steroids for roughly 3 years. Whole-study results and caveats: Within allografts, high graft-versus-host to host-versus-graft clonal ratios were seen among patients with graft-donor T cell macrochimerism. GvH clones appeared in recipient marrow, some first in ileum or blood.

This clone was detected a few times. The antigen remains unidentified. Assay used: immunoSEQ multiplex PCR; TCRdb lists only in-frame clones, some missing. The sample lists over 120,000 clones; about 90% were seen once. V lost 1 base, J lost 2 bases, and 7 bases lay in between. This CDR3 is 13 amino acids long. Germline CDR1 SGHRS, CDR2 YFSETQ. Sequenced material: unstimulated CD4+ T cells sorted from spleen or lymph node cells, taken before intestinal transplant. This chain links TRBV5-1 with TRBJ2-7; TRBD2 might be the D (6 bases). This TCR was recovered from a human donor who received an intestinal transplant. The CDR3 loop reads CASSLRRAYEQYF. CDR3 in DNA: TGCGCCAGCAGCTTGAGGAGGGCCTACGAGCAGTACTTC.